The 5 T cell receptor beta chains given below trace back to one sample, sequenced in a study of shared clonotypes between healthy human individuals. Measured with immunoSEQ multiplex PCR; TCRdb has only the in-frame clones, and not every one. The data hold roughly 640,000 clones, with around 67% observed a single time. Sequencing used memory CD4+ T cells sorted from blood. The subset was: CD45RA-negative fraction. These receptors were taken from a woman between 25 and 40 years old in good health.

The chain links TRBV5-4 to TRBJ2-7; D assignment may be TRBD1 or TRBD2 (6 bases each). The CDR3 runs 17 residues. In germline, CDR1 is SGHNT, CDR2 YYREEE (reference sequence). V dropped 4 bases and J dropped 2 bases, with 22 bases sitting between them. The CDR3: CASSQESLGGLPYEQYF. CDR3 coding DNA: TGTGCCAGCAGCCAAGAATCTCTCGGGGGCTTGCCCTACGAGCAGTACTTC. The full variable domain, in which reference TRBV5-4 and TRBJ2-7 provide the parts outside the CDR3, is ETGVTQSPTHLIKTRGQQVTLRCSSQSGHNTVSWYQQALGQGPQFIFQYYREEENGRGNFPPRFSGLQFPNYSSELNVNALELDDSALYLCASSQESLGGLPYEQYFGPGTRLTVT.

This chain connects TRBV25-1 to TRBJ1-1, with D perhaps TRBD1 (5 bases). Germline V gene data show CDR1 as MGHDK and CDR2 as SYGVNS. V was cut by 2 bases and J by 3 bases, with 13 bases left in between. The CDR3 consists of 15 residues. This CDR3 is CASSELRGHHTEAFF. CDR3 sequence (DNA): TGTGCCAGCAGTGAACTCCGTGGACATCACACTGAAGCTTTCTTT.

J is TRBJ2-6 and V is TRBV2; 9 bases are a match to TRBD1. Germline V lookup: CDR1 SNHLY, CDR2 FYNNEI. The trim removed 4 bases at V and 0 bases at J, leaving 4 bases unmatched. The CDR3 has 17 residues. CDR3 DNA sequence: TGTGCCAGCAGTGGGCAGACAGGGGGCTCTGGGGCCAACGTCCTGACTTTC. It codes for CASSGQTGGSGANVLTF.

The genes are TRBV7-9 and TRBJ1-1; TRBD1 matches 9 bases. V shed 5 bases and J 3 bases; nucleotides not matched to a gene: 10. Germline CDR1 and CDR2: SEHNR and FQNEAQ (reference sequence). There are 16 residues in the CDR3. The CDR3 reads CASSVRSTGGHTEAFF. Written as DNA, the CDR3 is TGTGCCAGCAGCGTACGAAGTACAGGGGGCCACACTGAAGCTTTCTTT.

The rearrangement joins TRBV7-9 to TRBJ2-5, with 7 bases aligning to TRBD2. The CDR3 runs to 14 residues. Germline CDR1 and CDR2: SEHNR and FQNEAQ (reference sequence). V shed 4 bases, J shed 5 bases, and the junction held 7 bases outside the gene matches. CDR3 protein: CASSYFSGGETQYF. The CDR3 nucleotides are TGTGCCAGCAGCTATTTTTCGGGGGGTGAGACCCAGTACTTC.